This T cell receptor (beta chain) is drawn from a study of radiotherapy plus CTLA-4 blockade in lung cancer. Study results and caveats: Together with interferon-beta, which increased in serum after radiation, early dynamic changes in blood T cell clones were reportedly the best predictors of response.

CDR1 is KGHSH, CDR2 LQKENI, per germline. With V trimmed by 0 bases and J by 0 bases, 3 bases remained unmatched. The CDR3 sequence is 16 residues long. Using immunoSEQ multiplex PCR, the repertoire was profiled, and TCRdb retains in-frame clones only, with some absent. The sample lists around 78,000 clones, 78% occurring once. Remarks on this clone: The antigen is not known.

The gene calls are TRBV18 and TRBJ2-3; 7 bases line up with TRBD2. This receptor was identified in a human donor with non-small cell lung cancer who had a partial response to radiotherapy plus ipilimumab. Some clones in this sample may be carry-over from other donors' samples. Source: peripheral blood, taken from a patient treated with radiotherapy plus ipilimumab. The CDR3 reads CASSPPKRGSTDTQYF. CDR3 DNA sequence: TGTGCCAGCTCACCACCTAAGCGGGGAAGCACAGATACGCAGTATTTT.